This T cell receptor (beta chain) was identified in a study of blood T cell repertoires in COVID-19. Study as a whole: Sites across the United States, Italy and Spain contributed samples from acute and convalescent COVID-19. Nucleic acid was either cDNA or gDNA, and it came from T cells, B-cell-depleted T cells, or PBMCs.

Some clones are missing from TCRdb's copy, which holds only in-frame ones; the method was immunoSEQ multiplex PCR. Here the sample spans some 190,000 clones, about 85% being singletons. This CDR3 is built from 16 residues. Per germline, CDR1 LNHDA and CDR2 SQIVND (reference sequence). The V and J ends lost 5 bases and 3 bases, in that order; junction bases with no gene match: 7. The chain employs TRBV19 and TRBJ2-3; TRBD2 matches 11 bases. The source of this sequence is a woman of 80 years or more with acute or convalescent COVID-19. Sequencing input: peripheral blood. The CDR3 DNA reads as TGTGCCAGTAGTCCGACCCGACTAGCGGGGACAGATACGCAGTATTTT. Its translation is CASSPTRLAGTDTQYF.